This T cell receptor beta chain came from a study of early T cells in non-severe SARS-CoV-2 infection. General study findings and limits: VDJdb matching favored anti-spike CD8 responses, missing private and CD4 specificities.

TCRdb re-called the 5' RACE reads through MiXCR, storing one row per CDR3 protein. Of under 95,000 distinct CDR3 sequences listed, more than 12% are singletons. This clonotype has just a few counts. Its specificity is unknown. V lost 4 bases to trimming and J lost 8 bases; unmatched junction nucleotides: 9. The CDR3 is 15 amino acids. CDR1 SNHLY and CDR2 FYNNEI come from the germline V gene. The receptor was isolated from an adult who was a healthcare worker with PCR-confirmed SARS-CoV-2 infection or an uninfected control (not recorded which). The source material was whole blood. This chain uses TRBV2 with TRBJ2-4; 9 bases align to TRBD1. The CDR3 spells CASSVMGQGVDIQYF. As DNA, the CDR3 is TGTGCCAGCAGTGTGATGGGACAGGGTGTTGACATTCAGTACTTC. Complete variable domain (other parts from reference TRBV2 and TRBJ2-4): EPEVTQTPSHQVTQMGQEVILRCVPISNHLYFYWYRQILGQKVEFLVSFYNNEISEKSEIFDDQFSVERPDGSNFTLKIRSTKLEDSAMYFCASSVMGQGVDIQYFGAGTRLSVL.